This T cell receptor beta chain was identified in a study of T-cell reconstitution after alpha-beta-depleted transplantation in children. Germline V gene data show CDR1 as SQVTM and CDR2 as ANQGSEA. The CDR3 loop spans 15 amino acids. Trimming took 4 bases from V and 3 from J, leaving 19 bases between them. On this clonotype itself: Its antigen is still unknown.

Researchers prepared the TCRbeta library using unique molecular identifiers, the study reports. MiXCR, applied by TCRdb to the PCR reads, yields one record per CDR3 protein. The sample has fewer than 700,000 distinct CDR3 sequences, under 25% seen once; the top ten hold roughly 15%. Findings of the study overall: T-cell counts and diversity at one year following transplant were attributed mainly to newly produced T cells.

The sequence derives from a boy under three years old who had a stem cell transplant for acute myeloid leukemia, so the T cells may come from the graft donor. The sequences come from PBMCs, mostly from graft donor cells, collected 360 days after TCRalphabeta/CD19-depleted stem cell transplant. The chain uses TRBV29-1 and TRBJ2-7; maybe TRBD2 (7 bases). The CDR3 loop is CSVVAGALPYYEQYF. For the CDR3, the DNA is TGCAGCGTTGTGGCGGGGGCCCTCCCCTACTACGAGCAGTACTTC.